The entry below gives a single TCR beta chain sequence along with its context. The sample comes from a study of blood T cell repertoires in COVID-19. Study as a whole: Specimens from acute and convalescent COVID-19 originated in the United States, Italy and Spain.

TCRdb keeps only in-frame clones here, not all; method: immunoSEQ multiplex PCR. Of under 200,000 clones in the sample, roughly nine tenths were seen once. Germline V CDR1 and CDR2: MNHEY, SMNVEV (reference sequence). This CDR3 comprises 14 residues. V lost 5 bases and J lost 8, with 18 bases in between. This sequence was found in a woman in her sixties with COVID-19, enrolled during active disease. The rearrangement links TRBV27 to TRBJ1-1, with D tentatively TRBD1 (5 bases). The source material was peripheral blood. CDR3 sequence reads: CASSTRDSGMEAFF. DNA of the CDR3: TGTGCCAGCAGTACCCGGGACTCAGGAATGGAAGCTTTCTTT.